These T cell receptor beta chains were read from a single sample in a study of cytomegalovirus exposure and HLA in healthy donors. Profiled with immunoSEQ multiplex PCR; TCRdb holds only in-frame clones, not every one. The top ten hold 0.55% to 0.7% of the sample, which has roughly 200,000 clones, 82% seen once. The sequenced sample consisted of PBMCs. These receptors all stem from a woman aged 40 to 50 in good health and CMV-seronegative. The CDR3 runs from the conserved cysteine through the conserved F or W. A D gene is named only where the DNA matches it firmly. Expanded clones get a size class; other rows say once, few or many, or leave the size out.

d_call,clone_size,j_call,v_call,cdr3_nt,cdr3_aa
NA,NA,TRBJ2-3,TRBV19,TGTGCCAGTAGTACCTCGTTTCCCGGGACACCTAGCACAGATACGCAGTATTTT,CASSTSFPGTPSTDTQYF
NA,NA,TRBJ1-3,TRBV28,TGTGCCAGCAGTTTATTCGCAGAGGCTGGAAACACCATATATTTT,CASSLFAEAGNTIYF
NA,NA,TRBJ1-6,TRBV28,TGTGCCAGCAGTTTACTCGGCAGGGGTAACCATTCACCCCTCCACTTT,CASSLLGRGNHSPLHF
NA,NA,TRBJ1-2,TRBV28,TGTGCCAGCAGTTCGGAGGGGCACGACTATGGCTACACCTTC,CASSSEGHDYGYTF
NA,NA,TRBJ1-2,TRBV29-1,TGCAGCGTTGAATGGCACGGGGTACCATATGGCTACACCTTC,CSVEWHGVPYGYTF
TRBD2,NA,TRBJ2-7,TRBV6-6,TGTGCCAGCAATACCCCGGGGAGGGCCTTCGAGCAGTACTTC,CASNTPGRAFEQYF
TRBD1,once,TRBJ1-2,TRBV19,TGTGCCAGTAGCCCCGGGACAGGGGGCCTGAGGGGCTACACCTTC,CASSPGTGGLRGYTF
TRBD2,NA,TRBJ2-4,TRBV5-1,TGCGCCAGCAGCTCAAGCACCGGGACTACAAAAAACATTCAGTACTTC,CASSSSTGTTKNIQYF
TRBD1,NA,TRBJ2-3,TRBV5-1,TGCGCCAGCAGCCTACAGGGACAGGGTTGGAGCACAGATACGCAGTATTTT,CASSLQGQGWSTDTQYF
TRBD1,NA,TRBJ1-1,TRBV7-3,TGTGCCAGCAGCCCCGGGACAGGGATTGAAGCTTTCTTT,CASSPGTGIEAFF
NA,NA,TRBJ2-3,TRBV5-1,TGCGCCAGCAGCTTCGGGGGGCTCTCGGGGGATACGCAGTATTTT,CASSFGGLSGDTQYF
NA,NA,TRBJ1-2,TRBV2,TGTGCCAGCAGTGAAGGCAGCTATGGCTACACCTTC,CASSEGSYGYTF
TRBD1,NA,TRBJ1-4,TRBV27,TGTGCCAGCAGTCCCCGGACAGGGAGTGAAAAACTGTTTTTT,CASSPRTGSEKLFF
TRBD1,NA,TRBJ1-2,TRBV11-3,TGTGCCAGCAGCAAACCCGGGACAGGGATTCGTGGCTACACCTTC,CASSKPGTGIRGYTF
NA,NA,TRBJ2-7,TRBV10-3,TGTGCCATCAGTGAGGACACCCTAATAGGCTACGAGCAGTACTTC,CAISEDTLIGYEQYF
TRBD1,NA,TRBJ1-5,TRBV7-2,TGTGCCAGCAGCTACGGACAGGGCGGCAATCAGCCCCAGCATTTT,CASSYGQGGNQPQHF
NA,few,TRBJ1-2,TRBV4-1,TGCGCCAGCAGCTTCATTCAACGAGAGGGCTACACCTTC,CASSFIQREGYTF
NA,NA,TRBJ2-7,TRBV4-2,TGTGCCAGCAGCCCGACGTTCGCGGGTACGGACCACGAGCAGTACTTC,CASSPTFAGTDHEQYF
NA,NA,TRBJ1-1,TRBV11-2,TGTGCCAGCAGCTCCCCGCGGCTGCTGAACACTGAAGCTTTCTTT,CASSSPRLLNTEAFF
NA,NA,TRBJ2-1,TRBV6-4,TGTGCCAGCAGTGATTCCCACTCCGGCTACAATGAGCAGTTCTTC,CASSDSHSGYNEQFF
NA,NA,TRBJ1-5,TRBV10-3,TGTGCCATCAGTGGTGGTACCGGTCAGCCCCAGCATTTT,CAISGGTGQPQHF
NA,few,TRBJ1-3,TRBV7-9,TGTGCCAGCAGCTTAGCCCAGTCCGGAAACACCATATATTTT,CASSLAQSGNTIYF
NA,NA,TRBJ2-7,TRBV7-2,TGTGCCAGCAGCTTTCCGGGACAACTAGCCTACGAGCAGTACTTC,CASSFPGQLAYEQYF
TRBD2,NA,TRBJ2-5,TRBV7-9,TGTGCCAGCCGGGCGGGGGGCCCCCAAGAGACCCAGTACTTC,CASRAGGPQETQYF
NA,NA,TRBJ1-1,TRBV7-2,TGTGCCAGCAAGCCCCGCCTCGCCACCACCACTGAAGCTTTCTTT,CASKPRLATTTEAFF
NA,NA,TRBJ2-5,TRBV18,TGTGCCAGCTCACTTAGACAGCCACGGTACCAAGAGACCCAGTACTTC,CASSLRQPRYQETQYF
TRBD2,NA,TRBJ2-5,TRBV5-1,TGCGCCAGCAGCCCGTTCCTAGCGGGGGAAGAGACCCAGTACTTC,CASSPFLAGEETQYF
TRBD1,NA,TRBJ1-3,TRBV7-8,TGTGCCAGCAGCTTGGGGACAGGAGATCCTAGGGACACCATATATTTT,CASSLGTGDPRDTIYF
NA,NA,TRBJ2-7,TRBV5-1,TGCGCCAGCAGCTTGTCCGGGGACAAGAGCTCCTACGAGCAGTACTTC,CASSLSGDKSSYEQYF
NA,NA,TRBJ1-5,TRBV10-3,TGTGCCATCAAAGCAGAAAGGGGGTCGGGTCAGCCCCAGCATTTT,CAIKAERGSGQPQHF
NA,NA,TRBJ1-6,TRBV6-1,TGTGCCAGCAGCGAAGTGGCCAAAAGCTCCTATAATTCACCCCTCCACTTT,CASSEVAKSSYNSPLHF
NA,NA,TRBJ1-5,TRBV2,TGTGCCAGCACCCGGGTGGCGGATCAGCCCCAGCATTTT,CASTRVADQPQHF
NA,once,TRBJ2-2,TRBV2,TGTGCCAGCAGTGAAGCTGGGCAACGAAACACCGGGGAGCTGTTTTTT,CASSEAGQRNTGELFF
TRBD2,NA,TRBJ2-1,TRBV2,TGTGCCAACAAGTACGAGCGGGGGGGAGACAATGAGCAGTTCTTC,CANKYERGGDNEQFF
NA,NA,TRBJ2-1,TRBV5-1,TGCGCCAGCAGCTTGTCCGCTAGAAATGAGCAGTTCTTC,CASSLSARNEQFF
NA,NA,TRBJ1-2,TRBV30,TGTGCCTGGAGGAGGGAGAGCTATGGCTACACCTTC,CAWRRESYGYTF
NA,NA,TRBJ2-7,TRBV14,TGTGCCAGCAGCCAAGGTAACGAGCAGTACTTC,CASSQGNEQYF
NA,NA,TRBJ1-1,TRBV10-3,TGTGCCATCAGTGAGTCGAGGGGCAGGGGCACTTTCTTT,CAISESRGRGTFF
NA,once,TRBJ1-2,TRBV4-3,TGCGCCAGCAGCCAGGAGCAACAAGCTAACTATGGCTACACCTTC,CASSQEQQANYGYTF
NA,NA,TRBJ2-2,TRBV30,TGTGCCTGGAGTCCCCGGAGAGACGGGGAGCTGTTTTTT,CAWSPRRDGELFF
NA,NA,TRBJ2-2,TRBV9,TGTGCCAGCAGCGGACAGGGGAGGGACACCGGGGAGCTGTTTTTT,CASSGQGRDTGELFF